The rows below give T cell receptor beta chains drawn from one sample of a study of technical replicates of blood from a few donors. Assay: immunoSEQ multiplex PCR; the TCRdb copy retains only in-frame clones and omits some. The sample has tens of thousands of clones, approximately 96% seen once; the top ten hold around 0.22%. The specimen was T cells isolated from PBMCs. Every receptor here comes from a human donor in good health. The CDR3 runs from the conserved cysteine through the conserved F or W.

length: 14; J: TRBJ2-2; V: TRBV6-5; CDR3: CASRLAPGTGELFF
length: 16; J: TRBJ2-7; V: TRBV9; CDR3: CASSAGGTSGSYEQYF
length: 12; J: TRBJ1-1; V: TRBV18; CDR3: CASSRLGTEAFF
length: 13; J: TRBJ1-1; V: TRBV14; CDR3: CASSQVGTVEAFF
length: 13; J: TRBJ2-7; V: TRBV30; CDR3: CAWSTGGSYEQYF
length: 16; J: TRBJ2-5; V: TRBV7-6; CDR3: CASPESRDRDSETQYF
length: 16; J: TRBJ2-2; V: TRBV5-1; CDR3: CASSLTEGQGAGELFF
length: 17; J: TRBJ2-7; V: TRBV28; CDR3: CASSSLRTGTGHYEQYF
length: 15; J: TRBJ2-7; V: TRBV9; CDR3: CASSATAGLTYEQYF
length: 15; J: TRBJ1-2; V: TRBV4-1; CDR3: CASSQGGGGRYGYTF
length: 13; J: TRBJ1-1; V: TRBV5-1; CDR3: CASRYRADAEAFF
length: 17; J: TRBJ2-2; V: TRBV7-9; CDR3: CASSIPGQGATFGELFF
length: 16; J: TRBJ2-7; V: TRBV12-2; CDR3: CASRQRLATRGYEQYF
length: 13; J: TRBJ1-1; V: TRBV5-1; CDR3: CASSTTGGPEAFF
length: 17; J: TRBJ1-1; V: TRBV5-4; CDR3: CASSQNPGQTLNTEAFF
length: 12; J: TRBJ2-7; V: TRBV6-5; CDR3: CASSLASGEQYF
length: 17; J: TRBJ2-3; V: TRBV28; CDR3: CASSFPPLAGVTDTQYF
length: 16; J: TRBJ2-1; V: TRBV5-4; CDR3: CASSFGLAGIHNEQFF
length: 14; J: TRBJ2-5; V: TRBV9; CDR3: CASSPWTSEETQYF
length: 16; J: TRBJ2-5; V: TRBV7-9; CDR3: CASSSRGDGYQETQYF
length: 13; J: TRBJ1-1; V: TRBV2; CDR3: CAKTTGGFGEAFF
length: 16; J: TRBJ1-6; V: TRBV5-1; CDR3: CASSWTTGEPNSPLHF
length: 18; J: TRBJ2-7; V: TRBV27; CDR3: CASSFRRGTSGGPGEQYF
length: 15; J: TRBJ2-1; V: TRBV4-1; CDR3: CASSQAGDPYNEQFF
length: 14; J: TRBJ2-2; V: TRBV6-5; CDR3: CASSLWTATGELFF
length: 16; J: TRBJ1-1; V: TRBV5-1; CDR3: CASSLGLWGQNTEAFF
length: 15; J: TRBJ2-3; V: TRBV5-4; CDR3: CASSLVDRITDTQYF
length: 13; J: TRBJ2-7; V: TRBV5-1; CDR3: CASGTSGNYEQYF
length: 11; J: TRBJ2-1; V: TRBV5-6; CDR3: CASSSVYEQFF
length: 16; J: TRBJ2-3; V: TRBV19; CDR3: CASSPLPSGSGNTQYF
length: 13; J: TRBJ2-7; V: TRBV7-8; CDR3: CASSSDRGDEQYF
length: 15; J: TRBJ1-3; V: TRBV5-1; CDR3: CASSLLPSSGNTIYF
length: 12; J: TRBJ1-4; V: TRBV15; CDR3: CATSIRGGTGLF
length: 15; J: TRBJ2-3; V: TRBV6-5; CDR3: CASSYSQGSTDTQYF
length: 14; J: TRBJ2-1; V: TRBV15; CDR3: CATSFSGTKDRQFF
length: 15; J: TRBJ1-1; V: TRBV27; CDR3: CASSSKTGMDTEAFF
length: 17; J: TRBJ1-6; V: TRBV6-1; CDR3: CASSGTSEGQGYSPLHF
length: 16; J: TRBJ2-1; V: TRBV18; CDR3: CASSPLDRSTRNEQFF
length: 15; J: TRBJ1-2; V: TRBV7-9; CDR3: CASSPGTGGVYGYTF
length: 16; J: TRBJ2-1; V: TRBV19; CDR3: CASSRREKAQYNEQFF
length: 14; J: TRBJ2-7; V: TRBV18; CDR3: CASSPAGGLNEQYF
length: 15; J: TRBJ2-1; V: TRBV15; CDR3: CATTETGGRYNEQFF
length: 15; J: TRBJ1-1; V: TRBV30; CDR3: CAWSVPLLANTEAFF
length: 13; J: TRBJ2-5; V: TRBV6-1; CDR3: CASTAGQQETQYF
length: 13; J: TRBJ2-7; V: TRBV5-1; CDR3: CASSLDPGVEQYF
length: 10; J: TRBJ2-5; V: TRBV20-1; CDR3: CSASKETQYF
length: 16; J: TRBJ2-5; V: TRBV7-2; CDR3: CASSPNSGRARETQYF
length: 14; J: TRBJ2-1; V: TRBV5-1; CDR3: CASRMREGPDEQFF
length: 13; J: TRBJ1-2; V: TRBV30; CDR3: CACGQGSADGYTF
length: 15; J: TRBJ1-1; V: TRBV28; CDR3: CASSSQGVWITEAFF
length: 12; J: TRBJ2-1; V: TRBV5-6; CDR3: CASSSLYNEQFF
length: 13; J: TRBJ1-6; V: TRBV12-5; CDR3: CASLSSYNSPLHF
length: 13; J: TRBJ2-5; V: TRBV5-6; CDR3: CASSLAGVETQYF
length: 19; J: TRBJ2-5; V: TRBV21-1; CDR3: CASSTVAIKKDRGEGTQYF